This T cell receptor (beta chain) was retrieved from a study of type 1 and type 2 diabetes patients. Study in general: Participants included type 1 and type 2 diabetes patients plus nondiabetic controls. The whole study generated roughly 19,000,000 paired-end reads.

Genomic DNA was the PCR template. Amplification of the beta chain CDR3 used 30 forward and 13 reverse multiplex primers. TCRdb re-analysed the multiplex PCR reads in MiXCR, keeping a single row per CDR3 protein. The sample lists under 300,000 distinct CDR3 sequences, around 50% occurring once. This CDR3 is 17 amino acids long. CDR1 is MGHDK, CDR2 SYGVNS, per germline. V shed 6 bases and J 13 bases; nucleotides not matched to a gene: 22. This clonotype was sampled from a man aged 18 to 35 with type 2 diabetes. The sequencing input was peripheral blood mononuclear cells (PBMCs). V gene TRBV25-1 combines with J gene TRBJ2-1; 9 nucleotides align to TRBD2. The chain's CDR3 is CASRGGASGEATSDQFF. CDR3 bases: TGTGCCAGCAGGGGGGGGGCTAGCGGGGAGGCAACGTCAGATCAGTTCTTC.